The T cell receptor (beta chain) described here comes from a study of T-cell memory formation after mild COVID-19. Study details: TCR clustering was largely donor specific. Overall study results and limits: Balance between CD4 and CD8 was seen in clones contracting day 15 to 85, and a CD4+ lean was seen in later expanders. Pre-infection memory already had some responding clones, implying cross-reactive memory joined.

The trim removed 10 bases at V and 5 bases at J, leaving 10 bases unmatched. CDR3 length: 13 amino acids. CDR1 MNHNY and CDR2 SVGAGI come from the germline V gene (reference sequence). Researchers used 5'RACE with constant-segment primers to make TCR alpha and TCR beta cDNA libraries that carry sample barcodes and UMIs. TCRdb re-called the 5' RACE reads with MiXCR, one entry per CDR3 protein. Of over 400,000 distinct CDR3 sequences in the sample, 23% were seen once. Of note for this clonotype: The target antigen is unknown.

The rearrangement links TRBV6-6 to TRBJ2-5, with TRBD1 matching over 7 bases. The material sequenced was PBMCs or a T cell subset sorted from them (not recorded which). The clonotype originates from an adult woman who had mild COVID-19 (a few samples of this study predate the infection). Cell type and time point are not known. The CDR3 DNA follows: TGTGCCACCTTGGAAGGGGGCAAGGAGACCCAGTACTTC. It yields the protein CATLEGGKETQYF.